This entry lists 18 T cell receptor beta chains sequenced from one sample in a study of T cell repertoires in aging, cancer and after chemotherapy. Multiplex touch-down PCR with TRB-A/B primers amplified rearranged V-D-J TRB sequences. TCRdb itself ran the multiplex PCR reads through MiXCR, one entry per CDR3 protein. The data hold about 2,400 distinct CDR3 sequences, with under 45% observed a single time. Peripheral blood genomic DNA, not sorted cells or RNA, was the template. Material: blood. Receptor source: a human donor with a solid tumor.

The chain carries TRBV6-1 and TRBJ2-7; 7 bases agree with TRBD1. Germline CDR1 is MNHNS and CDR2 is SASEGT. This CDR3 is built from 14 residues. The junction had 5 bases not matched to a gene; V was cut back by 4 bases and J by 2 bases. CDR3 nucleotides: TGTGCCAGCAGTGTGGGGCAGGGGGCCTACGAGCAGTACTTC. This translates into CASSVGQGAYEQYF.

In this sample, this clonotype turned up a few times. CDR3 loop: CASSEGGPTEAFF. In nucleotides, the CDR3 is TGTGCCAGCAGTGAAGGGGGGCCCACTGAAGCTTTCTTT. The rearrangement uses TRBV6-1 and TRBJ1-1; possible D gene TRBD1, 6 bases. Trimming took 1 base from V and 4 from J, leaving 7 bases between them. The CDR3 spans 13 residues. Germline V lookup: CDR1 MNHNS, CDR2 SASEGT.

The table lists this clonotype with a few counts. This sequence joins TRBV5-4 and TRBJ2-5, with D hard to call. Trimming pared 4 bases from V and 2 bases from J, leaving 12 bases between. This CDR3 comprises 14 residues. Germline lookup yields CDR1 SGHNT and CDR2 YYREEE (reference sequence). The CDR3 sequence: CASSPVPRQETQYF. CDR3 coding DNA: TGTGCCAGCAGCCCCGTACCTCGGCAAGAGACCCAGTACTTC. The variable domain in full, completed from reference TRBV5-4 and TRBJ2-5, reads ETGVTQSPTHLIKTRGQQVTLRCSSQSGHNTVSWYQQALGQGPQFIFQYYREEENGRGNFPPRFSGLQFPNYSSELNVNALELDDSALYLCASSPVPRQETQYFGPGTRLLVL.

The chain joins TRBV7-3 to TRBJ2-3, with a possible D match to TRBD2 (6 bases). Germline loops: CDR1 SGHTA, CDR2 FQGTGA. This CDR3 has 15 residues. Trimming took off 2 bases at V and 2 bases at J, with 11 bases between the two ends. For the CDR3, the DNA is TGTGCCAGCAGCTTATGGGCGGGACCCACAGATACGCAGTATTTT. This sequence encodes CASSLWAGPTDTQYF.

The rearrangement joins TRBV25-1 to TRBJ2-7; D is undetermined. CDR1 is MGHDK and CDR2 is SYGVNS in the germline V gene. V was shortened by 6 bases and J by 9 bases, with 24 bases between the two germline ends. This CDR3 is built from 15 residues. In nucleotides, the CDR3 is TGTGCCAGCAGGAGAGTCAGAGTTAAACGTCCAGGGCAGTACTTC. This encodes CASRRVRVKRPGQYF.

The chain recombines TRBV7-9 with TRBJ2-2; 11 bases are a match to TRBD2. The J segment lost 0 bases and the V segment lost 5 bases, leaving 5 bases of the junction unmatched. The CDR3 spans 17 residues. Germline V lookup: CDR1 SEHNR, CDR2 FQNEAQ (reference sequence). CDR3 sequence: CASSPTSGSPNTGELFF. CDR3 nucleotides: TGTGCCAGCAGCCCTACTAGCGGGAGCCCGAACACCGGGGAGCTGTTTTTT. The variable domain in full, with the rest retrieved from reference TRBV7-9 and TRBJ2-2, is DTGVSQNPRHKITKRGQNVTFRCDPISEHNRLYWYRQTLGQGPEFLTYFQNEAQLEKSRLLSDRFSAERPKGSFSTLEIQRTEQGDSAMYLCASSPTSGSPNTGELFFGEGSRLTVL.

V is TRBV20-1 and J is TRBJ1-5; D might be TRBD1 (5 bases). The CDR3 runs 16 residues. From germline, CDR1 is DFQATT and CDR2 SNEGSKA (reference sequence). V was clipped by 7 bases and J by 1 base, with 20 bases between them. CDR3 sequence: CSVSFGAGMSNQPQHF. CDR3 bases: TGCAGTGTTTCCTTTGGGGCAGGGATGAGCAATCAGCCCCAGCATTTT.

Notes on this clonotype: Its ends do not fully match the called genes, so a read error is possible. This sequence joins TRBV20-1 and TRBJ1-1, with D possibly matching TRBD1 (6 bases). This CDR3 spans 16 amino acids. Germline CDR1 reads DFQATT; CDR2 reads SNEGSKA (reference sequence). CDR3 DNA: TGCAGTGCTAGAGATTTGGGGGGCCCTAGGAACCCTGAAGCTTTCTTT. Translated, it gives CSARDLGGPRNPEAFF.

This clonotype was found once. The chain combines TRBV30 with TRBJ2-1, with TRBD2 matching over 9 bases. Germline values: CDR1 GTSNPN, CDR2 SVGIG (reference sequence). The CDR3 is made up of 16 amino acids. The trim removed 2 bases at V and 6 bases at J, leaving 11 bases unmatched. The CDR3 DNA reads TGTGCCTGGAGTCTCCCCGCTAGCGGGATAGGCAATGAGCAGTTCTTC. Amino acid sequence: CAWSLPASGIGNEQFF.

The V and J genes are TRBV7-2 and TRBJ2-3; D is perhaps TRBD2 (6 bases). V was pared by 4 bases and J by 3 bases, with 11 bases between. Germline V gives CDR1 SGHTA, CDR2 FQGNSA. The CDR3 extends over 14 amino acids. The CDR3 sequence is CASSWVGRTDTQYF. The CDR3 DNA sequence: TGTGCCAGCAGCTGGGTCGGGAGAACAGATACGCAGTATTTT.

This sequence joins TRBV20-1 and TRBJ2-7; D unclear. This CDR3 has 12 residues. The V end was cut by 0 bases, the J end by 3 bases, with 6 bases between. Germline CDR1 reads DFQATT; CDR2 reads SNEGSKA (reference sequence). The CDR3: CSAREQFYEQYF. The CDR3 DNA reads as TGCAGTGCTAGAGAGCAGTTCTACGAGCAGTACTTC.

CDR3 protein: CASSQGSNTEAFF. The CDR3 DNA reads TGTGCCAGTAGCCAGGGGTCGAACACTGAAGCTTTCTTT. The chain has TRBV19 and TRBJ1-1; a weak D match, TRBD1 (6 bases). The CDR3 is 13 amino acids. Per germline, CDR1 LNHDA and CDR2 SQIVND (reference sequence). V was clipped by 6 bases and J by 1 base, with 9 bases between them.

V gene TRBV20-1 combines with J gene TRBJ2-2; D remains unclear. The CDR3 runs to 14 residues. CDR1 and CDR2 from the germline V gene are DFQATT and SNEGSKA (reference sequence). Trimming left V 4 bases short and J 2 bases short, with 11 bases between. The CDR3 region has the DNA TGCAGTGCTAAGGGCGGAGCTAACACCGGGGAGCTGTTTTTT. Protein: CSAKGGANTGELFF.

The chain employs TRBV6-5 and TRBJ2-1; TRBD2 is a possible D gene (6 bases). V was pared by 5 bases and J by 0 bases, with 17 bases between. This CDR3 comprises 17 residues. CDR1 and CDR2 (germline): MNHEY, SVGAGI. The CDR3 DNA reads as TGTGCCAGCAGTGAGGAGGGTCCGGGCAGCTCCTACAATGAGCAGTTCTTC. Translating it yields CASSEEGPGSSYNEQFF.

This sequence joins TRBV20-1 and TRBJ2-7; 9 bases line up with TRBD2. The CDR3 is 14 amino acids. V lost 6 bases, J lost 3 bases, and 9 bases stayed unmatched. The V gene's germline CDR1 is DFQATT and CDR2 SNEGSKA (reference sequence). The CDR3 protein is CSARDDSGSYEQYF. As DNA, the CDR3 is TGCAGTGCCAGGGATGATAGCGGGAGCTACGAGCAGTACTTC.

In this sample, this clonotype turned up a few times. The V call is TRBV6-1, the J call TRBJ2-1; maybe TRBD1 (7 bases). From germline, CDR1 is MNHNS and CDR2 SASEGT. The V and J ends lost 2 bases and 5 bases respectively, with 13 bases between them. The CDR3 sequence is 15 residues long. CDR3: CASSELAGQNNEQFF. Written as DNA, the CDR3 is TGTGCCAGCAGTGAATTGGCGGGACAGAACAATGAGCAGTTCTTC.

This clonotype was counted a few times. V and J are TRBV20-1 and TRBJ2-3; D unresolved. This CDR3 is 10 amino acids long. V dropped 5 bases and J dropped 3 bases, with 3 bases sitting between them. Germline assignment: CDR1 DFQATT and CDR2 SNEGSKA (reference sequence). CDR3 amino acids: CSAQTDTQYF. DNA of the CDR3: TGCAGTGCTCAAACAGATACGCAGTATTTT.

J is TRBJ1-1 and V is TRBV7-9; D is ambiguous. CDR1 and CDR2 (germline): SEHNR, FQNEAQ (reference sequence). There are 12 residues in the CDR3. The V end lost 2 bases, the J end lost 8 bases, and 9 bases lay between the germline ends. The DNA for the CDR3 is TGTGCCAGCAGCTTACACGGTGAGGAAGCTTTCTTT. It translates to CASSLHGEEAFF.